The 30 T cell receptor beta chains in this list originate from one sample, sequenced in a study of blood T cell repertoires in COVID-19. Clones were sequenced by immunoSEQ multiplex PCR, and TCRdb holds only the in-frame ones, with some missing. The sample consists of roughly 16,000 clones, 70% to 80% of them appearing once. The sequenced sample was peripheral blood. The receptors originated from a human donor in a cohort sampled during active COVID-19.

The V gene is TRBV5-1, the J gene TRBJ2-3; possible D gene TRBD2, 6 bases. In germline, CDR1 is SGHRS, CDR2 YFSETQ. Deletions cut 1 base from V and 3 bases from J, with 12 bases between. This CDR3 is built from 15 residues. The CDR3 region is CASSLWGGETDTQYF. The DNA of the CDR3 is TGCGCCAGCAGCTTGTGGGGCGGGGAGACAGATACGCAGTATTTT.

As to this clone: Different DNA sequences within this sample yield the same CDR3. This chain uses TRBV19 with TRBJ1-4; 8 bases are shared with TRBD1. The CDR3 is made up of 13 amino acids. The ends lost 10 bases at V and 4 bases at J; junction bases unmatched: 5. Germline loops: CDR1 LNHDA, CDR2 SQIVND (reference sequence). CDR3 bases: TGTGCCACTTCCGGACAGGGTAATGAAAAACTGTTTTTT. Translating gives CATSGQGNEKLFF.

Comment on this clone: Other DNA variants within this sample encode the same CDR3. CDR3 nucleotides: TGTGCCATCAGTGAGTCGACTAGCGGGGGGCGTGAGACCCAGTACTTC. Its translation is CAISESTSGGRETQYF. This chain connects TRBV10-3 to TRBJ2-5; 13 bases line up with TRBD2. Trimming took 0 bases from V and 5 from J; bases not matched to a gene: 3. Germline CDR1 ENHRY, CDR2 SYGVKD. The CDR3 contains 16 residues.

J is TRBJ1-6 and V is TRBV5-1, with a tentative D call TRBD1 (5 bases). Trimming cost V 0 bases and J 10 bases, with 20 bases left between them. This CDR3 has 17 residues. Germline values: CDR1 SGHRS, CDR2 YFSETQ. Here the CDR3 reads CASSLASVGQGSSPLHF. DNA of the CDR3: TGCGCCAGCAGCTTGGCCAGTGTGGGGCAGGGATCGTCACCCCTCCACTTT.

The chain uses TRBV18 and TRBJ2-1, with 8 positions matching TRBD2. Germline V gene sequence: CDR1 KGHSH, CDR2 LQKENI. This CDR3 has 15 residues. V trimming: 3 bases; J trimming: 6 bases; junction bases outside the gene matches: 7. The CDR3 DNA sequence: TGTGCCAGCTCACCTAGCGGGATAGGGTCCAATGAGCAGTTCTTC. Its protein product is CASSPSGIGSNEQFF.

This chain connects TRBV18 to TRBJ1-1; no definite D call. The CDR3 sequence is 15 residues long. Trimming shortened V by 3 bases and J by 4 bases, and 15 bases separated the two germline ends. Germline lookup yields CDR1 KGHSH and CDR2 LQKENI. The CDR3 region is CASSPQAIPSTEAFF. DNA for the CDR3: TGTGCCAGCTCACCCCAGGCGATCCCGAGCACTGAAGCTTTCTTT.

The gene calls are TRBV4-3 and TRBJ2-3; 13 bases agree with TRBD2. Germline CDR1 reads LGHNA; CDR2 reads YSLEER. The V and J ends lost 0 bases and 4 bases, in that order; junction bases with no gene match: 13. The CDR3 extends over 20 amino acids. CDR3 sequence (DNA): TGCGCCAGCAGCCAAGATAGCACTAGCGGGAGGGCCCCGGGAGCAGATACGCAGTATTTT. Its protein is CASSQDSTSGRAPGADTQYF.

This chain connects TRBV21-1 to TRBJ1-2; the D call in the table, TRBD1, was not verified against the DNA. TRBV21-1 is listed as a pseudogene. The CDR3 is 14 residues long. The CDR3 protein is CASSKERQGYGYTF. The CDR3 DNA sequence: TGTGCCAGCAGCAAAGAACGGCAGGGGTATGGCTACACCTTC.

The V gene is TRBV6-1, the J gene TRBJ1-6, with D uncertain. Germline V lookup: CDR1 MNHNS, CDR2 SASEGT. The CDR3 extends over 16 amino acids. Trimming removed 3 bases at V and 7 bases at J, with 16 bases between. CDR3 protein: CASSENAGVGNSPLHF. CDR3 sequence (DNA): TGTGCCAGCAGTGAGAATGCCGGAGTCGGGAATTCACCCCTCCACTTT.

The J gene is TRBJ1-5, the V gene TRBV25-1, with D perhaps TRBD1 (5 bases). Looked up from germline, CDR1 is MGHDK and CDR2 is SYGVNS. Trimming took off 0 bases at V and 4 bases at J, with 7 bases between the two ends. The CDR3 is 14 amino acids. CDR3 amino acids: CASSEYGGNQPQHF. The CDR3 DNA sequence: TGTGCCAGCAGTGAATATGGGGGGAATCAGCCCCAGCATTTT. The whole variable domain, remainder taken from reference TRBV25-1 and TRBJ1-5, is EADIYQTPRYLVIGTGKKITLECSQTMGHDKMYWYQQDPGMELHLIHYSYGVNSTEKGDLSSESTVSRIRTEHFPLTLESARPSHTSQYLCASSEYGGNQPQHFGDGTRLSIL.

The chain joins TRBV15 to TRBJ2-1, with a tentative D call TRBD2 (6 bases). CDR3 size: 16 residues. Trimming stripped 0 bases from V and 7 bases from J, with 16 bases between. The germline V gene encodes CDR1 LNHNV and CDR2 YYDKDF (reference sequence). The CDR3 DNA reads TGTGCCACCAGCAGAGAGCAAGGGCCCGGAGGGAATGAGCAGTTCTTC. Protein product: CATSREQGPGGNEQFF. The entire variable domain, with the rest obtained from reference TRBV15 and TRBJ2-1, is as follows: DAMVIQNPRYQVTQFGKPVTLSCSQTLNHNVMYWYQQKSSQAPKLLFHYYDKDFNNEADTPDNFQSRRPNTSFCFLDIRSPGLGDTAMYLCATSREQGPGGNEQFFGPGTRLTVL.

The rearrangement joins TRBV9 to TRBJ2-1, with TRBD2 identical over 10 bases. The CDR3 is 15 residues long. Trimming removed 4 bases from V and 4 bases from J; junction bases left unmatched: 5. The germline gives CDR1 SGDLS, CDR2 YYNGEE. The CDR3 DNA is TGTGCCAGCAGCCGGAGCGGGGGGGGATACAATGAGCAGTTCTTC. Its protein is CASSRSGGGYNEQFF.

The chain links TRBV28 to TRBJ1-5, with D perhaps TRBD1 (6 bases). The germline CDR1 and CDR2 sequences are MDHEN and SYDVKM. V shed 3 bases and J shed 5 bases, with 11 bases lying between them. The CDR3 contains 14 residues. The CDR3 region is CASSFLTGDQPQHF. The CDR3 DNA reads TGTGCCAGCAGTTTTCTGACAGGAGATCAGCCCCAGCATTTT.

Judged by abundance, this clone is medium-sized. The CDR3 reads CASSLEGRGSQPQHF. The CDR3 coding sequence is TGTGCCAGCAGCTTAGAAGGCCGGGGGAGTCAGCCCCAGCATTTT. The chain has TRBV7-8 and TRBJ1-5, with D tentatively TRBD1 (5 bases). The V end was cut by 1 base, the J end by 6 bases, with 13 bases between. CDR1 is SGHVS, CDR2 FQNEAQ, per germline. This CDR3 is 15 amino acids long.

V gene TRBV6-6 combines with J gene TRBJ1-2; weak D call: TRBD1 (5 bases). Germline V CDR1 and CDR2: MNHNY, SVGAGI (reference sequence). Trimming cost V 7 bases and J 3 bases, with 18 bases left between them. The CDR3 totals 15 residues. The CDR3 DNA reads as TGTGCCAGCACCCGGACCCTGGGGCAGGACTATGGCTACACCTTC. It encodes CASTRTLGQDYGYTF.

The chain joins TRBV28 to TRBJ2-7; 8 bases agree with TRBD1. V lost 1 base and J lost 6; bases outside the gene matches: 5. The CDR3 loop spans 14 amino acids. Germline V CDR1 and CDR2: MDHEN, SYDVKM. In DNA form, the CDR3 reads TGTGCCAGCAGTTTATCCGGGACAGGAGGCGAGCAGTACTTC. It yields the protein CASSLSGTGGEQYF.

CDR3 loop: CASSLGSGSTGEQFF. The DNA of the CDR3 is TGTGCCAGCAGCTTAGGGTCAGGCTCCACAGGGGAGCAGTTCTTC. The chain combines TRBV7-2 with TRBJ2-1, with a weak D call TRBD1 (6 bases). This CDR3 has 15 amino acids. The ends were cut back, 1 base at V and 10 bases at J, with 17 bases in the middle. The germline V gene encodes CDR1 SGHTA and CDR2 FQGNSA. Full variable domain (rest looked up from reference TRBV7-2 and TRBJ2-1): GAGVSQSPSNKVTEKGKDVELRCDPISGHTALYWYRQSLGQGLEFLIYFQGNSAPDKSGLPSDRFSAERTGGSVSTLTIQRTQQEDSAVYLCASSLGSGSTGEQFFGPGTRLTVL.

The chain is built from TRBV13 and TRBJ1-5, with unresolved D. This CDR3 spans 16 amino acids. Germline V gives CDR1 PRHDT, CDR2 FYEKMQ (reference sequence). V lost 0 bases to trimming and J lost 0 bases, with 9 bases between them. CDR3 nucleotide sequence: TGTGCCAGCAGCTTAGGCCGAGGGATTAGCAATCAGCCCCAGCATTTT. Translating it yields CASSLGRGISNQPQHF.

V gene TRBV9 combines with J gene TRBJ2-6, with D unresolved. Germline CDR1 reads SGDLS; CDR2 reads YYNGEE. Trimming took off 2 bases at V and 4 bases at J, with 4 bases between the two ends. The CDR3 length is 13 residues. Written as DNA, the CDR3 is TGTGCCAGCAGCGTCCTGGGGGCCAACGTCCTGACTTTC. This codes for CASSVLGANVLTF.

The V gene is TRBV28, the J gene TRBJ2-5; D is ambiguous. The CDR3 loop spans 14 amino acids. Looked up from germline, CDR1 is MDHEN and CDR2 is SYDVKM. The ends were cut back, 6 bases at V and 6 bases at J, with 17 bases in the middle. The DNA for the CDR3 is TGTGCCAGCAGCCCAGGAAAAAAGGCCCAGACCCAGTACTTC. The encoded protein is CASSPGKKAQTQYF. Based on the CDR3 plus reference TRBV28 and TRBJ2-5, the full variable domain is DVKVTQSSRYLVKRTGEKVFLECVQDMDHENMFWYRQDPGLGLRLIYFSYDVKMKEKGDIPEGYSVSREKKERFSLILESASTNQTSMYLCASSPGKKAQTQYFGPGTRLLVL.

This clone has more than one count but fewer than ten. J is TRBJ1-1 and V is TRBV10-1; D is possibly TRBD1 (5 bases). Germline V gene data show CDR1 as WNHNN and CDR2 as SYGVQD (reference sequence). V lost 6 bases, J lost 2 bases, and 13 bases lay in between. This CDR3 has 14 residues. The CDR3 loop reads CASRTGGFNTEAFF. CDR3 DNA: TGCGCCAGCAGGACGGGGGGATTCAACACTGAAGCTTTCTTT.

V gene TRBV19 combines with J gene TRBJ1-4, with 12 positions matching TRBD1. V dropped 8 bases and J dropped 8; count of bases not matched to a gene: 12. Looked up from germline, CDR1 is LNHDA and CDR2 is SQIVND (reference sequence). The CDR3 length is 16 residues. CDR3 nucleotide sequence: TGTGCCAGTTGCCGGGACAGGGGGCTAACGGAAGAAAAACTGTTTTTT. This translates into CASCRDRGLTEEKLFF.

The chain carries TRBV6-5 and TRBJ1-5; a weak D match, TRBD1 (5 bases). V lost 4 bases, J lost 3 bases, and 10 bases lay in between. CDR3 length: 14 amino acids. The germline CDR1 and CDR2 sequences are MNHEY and SVGAGI. The CDR3 reads CASSSIGDNQPQHF. The CDR3 DNA sequence: TGTGCCAGCAGTTCAATAGGGGACAATCAGCCCCAGCATTTT.

In the case of this clone: Germline and junction disagree at one end, which may indicate a read error. This rearrangement joins TRBV5-6 to TRBJ2-7; possibly TRBD2 for D (5 bases). CDR1 and CDR2 (germline): SGHDT, YYEEEE. The CDR3 has 13 residues. DNA for the CDR3: TGTGCCAGCAGCTTGGTCGGGGTCGTTTTTTTAGACTTC. Translating it yields CASSLVGVVFLDF.

CDR3 region: CAWSASGFVTEAFF. For the CDR3, the DNA is TGTGCCTGGAGCGCCTCAGGGTTCGTCACTGAAGCTTTCTTT. The chain has TRBV30 and TRBJ1-1; D is possibly TRBD1 (5 bases). V lost 3 bases, J lost 4 bases, and 15 bases lay in between. This CDR3 is built from 14 residues. Germline assignment: CDR1 GTSNPN and CDR2 SVGIG (reference sequence).

This clone occurred a few times. The chain couples TRBV10-3 to TRBJ2-7; a possible D gene is TRBD2 (7 bases). Deletions cut 4 bases from V and 3 bases from J, with 22 bases between. The length of the CDR3 is 17 residues. CDR1 and CDR2 (germline): ENHRY, SYGVKD. The CDR3 loop reads CAISGGGAETPGYEQYF. The DNA of the CDR3 is TGTGCCATCAGTGGAGGGGGGGCCGAGACACCGGGCTACGAGCAGTACTTC.

This chain connects TRBV24-1 to TRBJ2-6; TRBD2 is a possible D gene (6 bases). This CDR3 contains 18 residues. Germline-derived CDR1 and CDR2 are KGHDR and SFDVKD. The V and J ends lost 6 bases and 4 bases respectively, with 21 bases between them. The CDR3 nucleotides read TGTGCCACCAGTCCTTCGGGAGCAGGATTGGGAGGGGCCAACGTCCTGACTTTC. It is translated as CATSPSGAGLGGANVLTF.

The chain has TRBV7-2 and TRBJ2-7, with 10 bases that match TRBD2. The germline CDR1 and CDR2 sequences are SGHTA and FQGNSA. This CDR3 has 17 amino acids. The ends lost 0 bases at V and 0 bases at J; junction bases unmatched: 5. For the CDR3, the DNA is TGTGCCAGCAGCTTAGCGGGACTAGCGCCAAGCTCCTACGAGCAGTACTTC. This gives the protein CASSLAGLAPSSYEQYF.

The chain recombines TRBV7-6 with TRBJ1-6, with 9 bases identical to TRBD1. V was clipped by 0 bases and J by 9 bases; unmatched bases: 3. This CDR3 comprises 15 residues. From germline, CDR1 is SGHVS and CDR2 FNYEAQ. DNA of the CDR3: TGTGCCAGCAGCTTAGCTTCGACAGGGGGTTCACCCCTCCACTTT. Translated: CASSLASTGGSPLHF.

The chain has TRBV4-1 and TRBJ2-5, with no clear D. Germline CDR1 reads MGHRA; CDR2 reads YSYEKL. V lost 0 bases to trimming and J lost 2 bases, with 10 bases between them. The CDR3 consists of 15 residues. The CDR3 DNA is TGCGCCAGCAGCCAAGATGGGCAGGAACAAGAGACCCAGTACTTC. Residues: CASSQDGQEQETQYF.